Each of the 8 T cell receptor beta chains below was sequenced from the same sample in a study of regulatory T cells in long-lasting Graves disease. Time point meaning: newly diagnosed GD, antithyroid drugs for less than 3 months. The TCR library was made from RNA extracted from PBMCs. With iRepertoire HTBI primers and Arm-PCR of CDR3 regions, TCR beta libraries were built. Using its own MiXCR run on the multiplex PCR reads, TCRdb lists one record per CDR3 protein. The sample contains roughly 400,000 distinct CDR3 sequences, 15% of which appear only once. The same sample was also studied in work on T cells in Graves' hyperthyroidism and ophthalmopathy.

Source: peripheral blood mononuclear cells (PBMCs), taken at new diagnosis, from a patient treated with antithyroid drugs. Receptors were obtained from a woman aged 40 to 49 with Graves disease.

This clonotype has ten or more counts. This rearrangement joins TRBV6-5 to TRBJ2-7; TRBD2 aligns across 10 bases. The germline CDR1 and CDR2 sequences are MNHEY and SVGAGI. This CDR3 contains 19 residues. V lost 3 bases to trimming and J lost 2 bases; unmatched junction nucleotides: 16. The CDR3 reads CASSYPKEREGRVAYEQYF. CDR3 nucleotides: TGTGCCAGCAGTTATCCGAAGGAGCGGGAGGGCCGGGTGGCCTACGAGCAGTACTTC.

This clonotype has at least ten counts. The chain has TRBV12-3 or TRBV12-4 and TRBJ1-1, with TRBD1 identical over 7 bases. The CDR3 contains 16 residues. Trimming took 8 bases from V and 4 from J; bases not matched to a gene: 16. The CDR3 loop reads CASLPQGGVVGTEAFF. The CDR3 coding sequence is TGTGCCAGCCTACCGCAGGGGGGAGTCGTCGGCACTGAAGCTTTCTTT.

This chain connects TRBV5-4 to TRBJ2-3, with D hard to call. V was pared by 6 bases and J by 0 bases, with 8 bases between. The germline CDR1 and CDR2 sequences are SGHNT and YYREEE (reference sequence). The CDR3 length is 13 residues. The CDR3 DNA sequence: TGTGCCAGCACCTCTAGGAGCACAGATACGCAGTATTTT. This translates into CASTSRSTDTQYF. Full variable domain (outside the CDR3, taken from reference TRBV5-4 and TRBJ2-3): ETGVTQSPTHLIKTRGQQVTLRCSSQSGHNTVSWYQQALGQGPQFIFQYYREEENGRGNFPPRFSGLQFPNYSSELNVNALELDDSALYLCASTSRSTDTQYFGPGTRLTVL.

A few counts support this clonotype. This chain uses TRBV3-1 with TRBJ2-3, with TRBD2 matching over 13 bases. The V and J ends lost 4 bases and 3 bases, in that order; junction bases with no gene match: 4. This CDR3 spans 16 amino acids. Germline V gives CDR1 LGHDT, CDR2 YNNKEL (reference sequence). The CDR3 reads CASSRTSGSGTDTQYF. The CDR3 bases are TGTGCCAGCAGCCGGACTAGCGGGAGCGGAACAGATACGCAGTATTTT.

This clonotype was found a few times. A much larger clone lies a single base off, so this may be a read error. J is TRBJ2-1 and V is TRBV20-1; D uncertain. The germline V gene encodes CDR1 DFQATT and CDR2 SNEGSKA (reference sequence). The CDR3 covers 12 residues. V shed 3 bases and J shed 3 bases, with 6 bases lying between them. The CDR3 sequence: CSASPDYNEQFF. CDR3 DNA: TGCAGTGCTAGTCCGGACTACAATGAGCAGTTCTTC.

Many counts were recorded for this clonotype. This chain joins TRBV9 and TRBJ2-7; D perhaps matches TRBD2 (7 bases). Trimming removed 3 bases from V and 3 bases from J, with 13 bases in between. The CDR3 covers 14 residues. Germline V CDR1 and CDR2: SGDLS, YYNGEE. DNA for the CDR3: TGTGCCAGCAGCGCACAAGCGGGACACTACGAGCAGTACTTC. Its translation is CASSAQAGHYEQYF.

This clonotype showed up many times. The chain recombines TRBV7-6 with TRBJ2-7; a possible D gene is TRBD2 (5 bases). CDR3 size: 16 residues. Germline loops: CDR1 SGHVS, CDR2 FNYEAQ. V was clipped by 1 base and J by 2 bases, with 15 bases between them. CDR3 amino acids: CASSLEVGEIPYEQYF. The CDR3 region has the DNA TGTGCCAGCAGCTTAGAAGTGGGAGAAATCCCCTACGAGCAGTACTTC.

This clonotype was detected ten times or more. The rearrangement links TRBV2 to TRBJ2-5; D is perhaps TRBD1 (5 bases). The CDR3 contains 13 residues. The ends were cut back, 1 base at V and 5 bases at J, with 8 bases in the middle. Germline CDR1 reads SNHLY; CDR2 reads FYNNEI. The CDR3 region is CASSEEKGETQYF. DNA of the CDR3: TGTGCCAGCAGTGAAGAAAAGGGGGAGACCCAGTACTTC.